This entry lists 6 T cell receptor beta chains sequenced from one sample in a study of shared clonotypes between healthy human individuals. TCRdb keeps only in-frame clones here, not all; method: immunoSEQ multiplex PCR. The data show some 1.5 million clones, about 98% seen once. Sequencing used naive CD4+ T cells sorted from blood. The subset: CD45RA+ positively selected. The receptors were sampled from a young man in good health.

The V gene is TRBV18, the J gene TRBJ1-5; 7 bases line up with TRBD1. Germline loops: CDR1 KGHSH, CDR2 LQKENI. Losses at the gene ends were 6 bases for V and 1 base for J; bases not matched to a gene: 9. CDR3 length: 16 amino acids. The CDR3 DNA sequence: TGTGCCAGCTCCCCCGGGGGCAGGGGGAGCAATCAGCCCCAGCATTTT. The encoded protein is CASSPGGRGSNQPQHF. The full variable domain, rest sourced from reference TRBV18 and TRBJ1-5, is NAGVMQNPRHLVRRRGQEARLRCSPMKGHSHVYWYRQLPEEGLKFMVYLQKENIIDESGMPKERFSAEFPKEGPSILRIQQVVRGDSAAYFCASSPGGRGSNQPQHFGDGTRLSIL.

The J gene is TRBJ2-5, the V gene TRBV5-1; either TRBD1 or TRBD2 may supply D (6 bases each). Germline V gene lookup returns CDR1 SGHRS and CDR2 YFSETQ. CDR3 length equals 15 residues. Trimming pared 4 bases from V and 3 bases from J, leaving 16 bases between. The CDR3 DNA is TGCGCCAGCAGCCCCGGGGGACATTTCGAAGAGACCCAGTACTTC. Encoded protein: CASSPGGHFEETQYF. The complete variable domain, with remaining parts taken from reference TRBV5-1 and TRBJ2-5, reads KAGVTQTPRYLIKTRGQQVTLSCSPISGHRSVSWYQQTPGQGLQFLFEYFSETQRNKGNFPGRFSGRQFSNSRSEMNVSTLELGDSALYLCASSPGGHFEETQYFGPGTRLLVL.

V gene TRBV5-6 combines with J gene TRBJ2-7; D gene unclear. Germline V lookup: CDR1 SGHDT, CDR2 YYEEEE. This CDR3 contains 14 residues. The V end lost 1 base, the J end lost 0 bases, and 8 bases lay between the germline ends. As DNA, the CDR3 is TGTGCCAGCAGCTTGATAGCATCCTCCTACGAGCAGTACTTC. This encodes CASSLIASSYEQYF.

This chain connects TRBV28 to TRBJ2-7, with 8 bases lining up with TRBD2. The J segment lost 4 bases and the V segment lost 7 bases, leaving 9 bases of the junction unmatched. This CDR3 has 14 amino acids. The V gene's germline CDR1 is MDHEN and CDR2 SYDVKM. CDR3 nucleotide sequence: TGTGCCAGCACCCAAAGCGGGAGTATATACGAGCAGTACTTC. It yields the protein CASTQSGSIYEQYF.

For this clone: Different DNA sequences within this sample yield the same CDR3. This chain links TRBV5-1 with TRBJ2-5; 11 bases fit TRBD2. The V gene's germline CDR1 is SGHRS and CDR2 YFSETQ. This CDR3 has 15 residues. V dropped 0 bases and J dropped 2; count of bases not matched to a gene: 0. The CDR3 sequence is CASSLGLAGQETQYF. CDR3 nucleotide sequence: TGCGCCAGCAGCTTGGGACTAGCGGGACAAGAGACCCAGTACTTC.

The chain combines TRBV5-4 with TRBJ2-7; tentative D call: TRBD2 (7 bases). V was trimmed by 4 bases and J by 7 bases, leaving 21 bases between them. This CDR3 comprises 15 residues. Germline V gene lookup returns CDR1 SGHNT and CDR2 YYREEE (reference sequence). CDR3 amino acids: CASSPLGGEVREQYF. CDR3 DNA: TGTGCCAGCAGCCCTCTAGGGGGGGAGGTAAGAGAGCAGTACTTC. The full variable domain, in which reference TRBV5-4 and TRBJ2-7 provide the parts outside the CDR3, is ETGVTQSPTHLIKTRGQQVTLRCSSQSGHNTVSWYQQALGQGPQFIFQYYREEENGRGNFPPRFSGLQFPNYSSELNVNALELDDSALYLCASSPLGGEVREQYFGPGTRLTVT.